The T cell receptor beta chain described here comes from a study of blood T cell repertoires in COVID-19. Background on the study: Sources were T cells, B-cell-depleted T cells, or PBMCs; the material itself was cDNA or gDNA.

Sequencing was performed with immunoSEQ multiplex PCR; in TCRdb, only in-frame clones are kept and a portion is missing. The data contain some 99,000 clones, roughly 89% of them singletons. The V end was cut by 0 bases, the J end by 5 bases, with 15 bases between. Germline V gene data show CDR1 as SGHKS and CDR2 as YYEKEE (reference sequence). CDR3 length: 15 residues. Patients at the Seattle site were enrolled during active infection and followed longitudinally. The sequenced sample was peripheral blood. This rearrangement joins TRBV5-5 to TRBJ2-7, with TRBD2 as a possible D gene (5 bases). The origin of this receptor is a human donor with COVID-19, enrolled during active disease. The donor label of this sample is uncertain. The CDR3 reads CASSLATGIVHEQYF. CDR3 nucleotide sequence: TGTGCCAGCAGCTTGGCCACGGGGATCGTCCACGAGCAGTACTTC.